This T cell receptor beta chain was obtained from a study of T cell changes during pregnancy in multiple sclerosis. The data were produced by immunoSEQ multiplex PCR, yet TCRdb's version contains in-frame clones alone and is incomplete. The sample carries roughly 61,000 clones, 90% recorded once. Germline-derived CDR1 and CDR2 are MDHEN and SYDVKM. V was cut by 7 bases and J by 3 bases, with 13 bases left in between. The CDR3 has 14 amino acids. This TCR was sampled from a female donor in good health, enrolled as a control in a pregnancy study. The sample consisted of peripheral blood, taken in the first trimester of pregnancy. This sequence joins TRBV28 and TRBJ1-5; D gene ambiguous. CDR3 residues: CASTYFNYNQPQHF. In DNA form, the CDR3 reads TGTGCCAGCACCTACTTTAATTACAATCAGCCCCAGCATTTT.